Ten or more counts support the clone carrying this T cell receptor (beta chain). What it recognizes is unknown. The read ends 3 residues before the CDR3 terminus; that terminus is restored from the germline J gene. Germline CDR1 is SEHNR and CDR2 is FQNEAQ (reference sequence). The length of the CDR3 is 14 residues. V dropped 3 bases and J dropped 6; count of bases not matched to a gene: 7. This specimen comes from a study of T cell clonality in common variable immunodeficiency. Study findings and constraints: T cell subpopulation sequencing would be needed to explain CVID clonality. CVID subjects had higher TCRbeta clonality than healthy controls, most marked in about a third. In common variable immunodeficiency, TCR beta chains reportedly carried fewer deletions and N-nucleotide insertions.

TCRdb's table, derived via immunoSEQ multiplex PCR, lists solely in-frame clones and lacks some. The profile covers around 29,000 clones, none occurring a single time. Sequenced material: peripheral blood mononuclear cells. The sequence was collected from a person between 18 and 70 years old in good health. The chain carries TRBV7-9 and TRBJ1-1, with 7 positions matching TRBD1. CDR3 bases read: TGTGCCAGCAGCTTCGGAACAGGGGAGGCTGAA. The encoded protein is CASSFGTGEAE. Given in full, the CDR3 is CASSFGTGEAEAFF.